This entry is about one TCR beta chain. The target antigen is unknown. This CDR3 is 15 amino acids long. The V gene lost 2 bases and the J gene lost 1 base, with 11 bases spanning the gap. CDR1 is KGHSH, CDR2 LQKENI, per germline. The PCR used 60 Vbeta and 13 Jbeta primers. Libraries were prepared by immunoSEQ multiplex PCR; TCRdb keeps only in-frame clonotypes and omits some of them. The sample has roughly 150,000 clones, roughly 83% seen once. These data are taken from a study of cytomegalovirus exposure and HLA in healthy donors. At the level of the study: The Caucasian-associated ancestry cluster contained 65% to 85% of the roughly 400 genotyped donors. Broader study findings: Sequencing had likely introduced a cluster of highly shared sequence variants as an artifact. When analyzed later, a missense DCLRE1C variant was found to be linked to TCR beta V- and J-gene trimming.

At collection, donors were nominally healthy, but unrecorded immune exposures were probable. This receptor was identified in a woman younger than 35 in good health and CMV-seronegative. Sequenced: PBMCs. The chain uses TRBV18 and TRBJ2-5; a weak D match, TRBD2 (5 bases). In DNA, the CDR3 is TGTGCCAGCTCACCAATCCGGGAAGCCCAAGAGACCCAGTACTTC. It yields the protein CASSPIREAQETQYF.